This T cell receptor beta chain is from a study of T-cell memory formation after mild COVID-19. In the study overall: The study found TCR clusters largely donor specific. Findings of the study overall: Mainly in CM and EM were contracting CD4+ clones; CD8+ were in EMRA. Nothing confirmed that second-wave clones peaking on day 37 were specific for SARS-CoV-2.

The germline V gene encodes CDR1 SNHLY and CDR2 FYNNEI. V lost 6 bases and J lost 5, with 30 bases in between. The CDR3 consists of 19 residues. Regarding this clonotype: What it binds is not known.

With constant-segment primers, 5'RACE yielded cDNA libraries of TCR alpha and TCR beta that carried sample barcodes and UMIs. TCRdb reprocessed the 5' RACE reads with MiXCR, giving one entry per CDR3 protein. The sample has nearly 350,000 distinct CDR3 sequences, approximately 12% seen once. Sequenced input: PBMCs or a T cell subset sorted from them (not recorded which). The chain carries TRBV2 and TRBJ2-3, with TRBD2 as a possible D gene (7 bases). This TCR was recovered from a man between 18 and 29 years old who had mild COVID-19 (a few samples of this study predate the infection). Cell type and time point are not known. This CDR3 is CASSGDDLGGARLEDTQYF. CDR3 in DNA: TGTGCCAGCAGCGGAGACGACTTAGGGGGGGCCAGGTTGGAAGATACGCAGTATTTT.